This TCR beta chain was profiled in a study of Ad26.COV2.S vaccination and SARS-CoV-2 variants. Study outcomes and limitations: Possibly, TCR breadth and depth analyses underestimated total T cell responses.

To note about this clone: Its antigen is undetermined.

The assay was immunoSEQ multiplex PCR, and TCRdb's table has in-frame clones only and misses some. The table has about 680,000 clones, more than 80% seen once; the top ten hold approximately 1.5%. Treatment indicated: around 19 received Ad26.COV2.S at low or high dose, single or two shots; 5 received placebo; per-sample allocation not given. Samples were taken on day 63 after the first vaccine or placebo injection. This CDR3 is built from 13 residues. V lost 8 bases to trimming and J lost 5 bases, with 15 bases between them. The receptor's source is a person between 18 and 65 years old who received the Ad26.COV2.S COVID-19 vaccine or a placebo. Sequenced here: peripheral blood, sampled in a trial of Ad26.COV2.S vaccine versus placebo. The chain combines TRBV12-3 or TRBV12-4 with TRBJ1-2; tentative D call: TRBD1 (6 bases). The CDR3 region has the DNA TGTGCCAGCGGACAGCCTGAGATGTATGGCTACACCTTC. Translated, it gives CASGQPEMYGYTF.